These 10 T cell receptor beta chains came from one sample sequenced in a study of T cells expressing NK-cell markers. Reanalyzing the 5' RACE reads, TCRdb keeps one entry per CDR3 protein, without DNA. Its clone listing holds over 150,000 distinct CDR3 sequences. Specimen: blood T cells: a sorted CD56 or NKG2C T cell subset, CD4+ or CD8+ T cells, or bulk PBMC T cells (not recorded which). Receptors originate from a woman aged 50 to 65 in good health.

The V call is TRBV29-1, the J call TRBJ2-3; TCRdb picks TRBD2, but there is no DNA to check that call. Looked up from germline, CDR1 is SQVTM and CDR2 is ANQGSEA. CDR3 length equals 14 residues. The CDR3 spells CSVRGTEERDTQYF.

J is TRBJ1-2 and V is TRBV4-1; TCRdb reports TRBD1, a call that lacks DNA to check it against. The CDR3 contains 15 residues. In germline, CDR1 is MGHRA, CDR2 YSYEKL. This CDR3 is CASSQEGRVIYGYTF.

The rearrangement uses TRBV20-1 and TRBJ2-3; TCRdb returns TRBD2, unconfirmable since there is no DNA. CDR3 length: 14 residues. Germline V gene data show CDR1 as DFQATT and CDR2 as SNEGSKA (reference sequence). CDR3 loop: CSARDLDYPDTQYF.

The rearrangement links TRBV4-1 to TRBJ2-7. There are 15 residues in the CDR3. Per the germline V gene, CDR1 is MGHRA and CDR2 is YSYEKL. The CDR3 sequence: CASSQGPQVSYEQYF.

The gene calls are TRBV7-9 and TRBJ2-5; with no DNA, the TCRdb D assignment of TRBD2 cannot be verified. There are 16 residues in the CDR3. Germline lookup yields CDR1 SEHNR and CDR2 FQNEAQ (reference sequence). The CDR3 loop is CASSLRGLPQWETQYF.

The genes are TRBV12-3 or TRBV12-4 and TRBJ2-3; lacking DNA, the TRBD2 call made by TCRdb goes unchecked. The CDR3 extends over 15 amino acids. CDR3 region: CASTLRREGIDTQYF.

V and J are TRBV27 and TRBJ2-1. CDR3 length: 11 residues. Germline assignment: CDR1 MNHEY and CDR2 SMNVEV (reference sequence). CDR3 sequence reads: CASRGPYEQFF.

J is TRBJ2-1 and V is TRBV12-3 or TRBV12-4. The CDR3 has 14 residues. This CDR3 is CASLGLAPYNEQFF.

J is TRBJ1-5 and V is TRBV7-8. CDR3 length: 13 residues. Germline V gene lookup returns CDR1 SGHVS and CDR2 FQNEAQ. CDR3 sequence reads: CASSPRDSQAQHF.

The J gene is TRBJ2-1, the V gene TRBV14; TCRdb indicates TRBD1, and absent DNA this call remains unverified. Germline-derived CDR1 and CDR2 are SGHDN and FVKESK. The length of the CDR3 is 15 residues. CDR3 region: CASSQNFGGYNEQFF.